The clone carrying this TCR beta chain occurred many times. Its specificity is unknown. This sample is drawn from a study of regulatory T cells in long-lasting Graves disease. Study conclusions and caveats: TRBV28 was favored in persistent disease, as were TRBJ1-2 and TRBJ2-5.

Arm-PCR with iRepertoire HTBI primers amplified the CDR3 regions for these TCR beta libraries. A single record per CDR3 protein comes from TCRdb applying MiXCR to the multiplex PCR reads. Altogether 420,000 or so distinct CDR3 sequences are present, roughly 17% being singletons, with the ten largest covering about 23%. Time point defined: newly diagnosed GD, antithyroid drugs for less than 3 months. Generation of the TCR library employed RNA extracted from PBMCs. V lost 5 bases and J lost 0, with 11 bases in between. The germline V gene encodes CDR1 SEHNR and CDR2 FQNEAQ (reference sequence). There are 15 residues in the CDR3. These data also formed part of another study, on T cells in Graves' hyperthyroidism and ophthalmopathy. According to that study: The HTBI primer set was used in a first-round RT-PCR of the TCR CDR3.

The TCR comes from a woman aged 18-29 years with Graves disease. The rearrangement uses TRBV7-9 and TRBJ2-1, with D maybe TRBD2 (5 bases). Material: peripheral blood mononuclear cells (PBMCs), obtained at new diagnosis, from a patient treated with antithyroid drugs. CDR3 DNA: TGTGCCAGCAGCCGAGCGGAGAGCTCCTACAATGAGCAGTTCTTC. Translated: CASSRAESSYNEQFF.